This paragraph covers one T cell receptor beta chain sequence. This sample was included in a study of identical twins. The authors used template switching to add a universal primer site and gave cDNA unique molecular identifiers. TCRdb passed the 5' RACE reads through MiXCR, listing each CDR3 protein once. The sample carries 750,000 to 950,000 distinct CDR3 sequences, more than 9% recorded once. This sample was also put to use in a study of yellow fever vaccine responses in identical twins.

The sequencing input was PBMCs. The TCR was taken from a woman younger than 30 in good health.

CDR3 protein: CASSLGSRTPWDEQFF. The CDR3 DNA reads TGTGCCAGCAGCTTAGGTTCACGGACGCCTTGGGATGAGCAGTTCTTC. This chain links TRBV7-3 with TRBJ2-1; no reliable D call. V was shortened by 2 bases and J by 8 bases, with 19 bases between the two germline ends. The CDR3 has 16 residues. The germline gives CDR1 SGHTA, CDR2 FQGTGA.